This passage covers 28 T cell receptor beta chains from one sample sequenced in a study of blood T cell repertoires in COVID-19. Using immunoSEQ multiplex PCR, the repertoire was profiled, and TCRdb retains in-frame clones only, with some absent. Here the sample spans over 250,000 clones, around 89% being singletons. The sequencing sample was made of PBMCs or T cells enriched from blood (not recorded which). All receptors derive from a man aged 35-49 years who had recovered from COVID-19.

J is TRBJ2-7 and V is TRBV7-3, with D possibly being TRBD1 (6 bases). The CDR3 spans 13 residues. Between the trimmed V and J ends, which lost 2 bases and 2 bases, there was a span of 7 bases. From germline, CDR1 is SGHTA and CDR2 FQGTGA. The CDR3 loop is CASSLSGAYEQYF. In nucleotides, the CDR3 is TGTGCCAGCAGCTTATCAGGGGCCTACGAGCAGTACTTC.

The chain joins TRBV5-1 to TRBJ2-3, with 14 bases fitting TRBD2. V lost 0 bases to trimming and J lost 6 bases; unmatched junction nucleotides: 15. This CDR3 comprises 20 residues. CDR1 is SGHRS, CDR2 YFSETQ, per germline. For the CDR3, the DNA is TGCGCCAGCAGCTTGGACCCAACACTCCCGGGACTAGCGGGAGTGGATACGCAGTATTTT. Amino acid sequence: CASSLDPTLPGLAGVDTQYF.

The chain uses TRBV5-8 and TRBJ2-5, with 9 bases matching TRBD1. Germline trimming cut 2 bases from V and 1 base from J; bases unmatched to any gene: 6. From germline, CDR1 is SGHTS and CDR2 YDEGEE. The CDR3 is 16 residues long. The CDR3 sequence is CASSLGQGTIQETQYF. The CDR3 coding sequence is TGTGCCAGCAGCTTAGGACAGGGGACCATCCAAGAGACCCAGTACTTC.

The chain has TRBV2 and TRBJ1-5; perhaps TRBD1 as D (6 bases). Trimming removed 5 bases from V and 1 base from J, with 9 bases in between. The CDR3 covers 14 residues. Looked up from germline, CDR1 is SNHLY and CDR2 is FYNNEI. The CDR3 sequence is CASSTQGSNQPQHF. CDR3 nucleotide sequence: TGTGCCAGCAGTACCCAGGGGAGCAATCAGCCCCAGCATTTT.

The V call is TRBV9, the J call TRBJ2-2; D is perhaps TRBD2 (6 bases). This CDR3 spans 15 amino acids. Germline V CDR1 and CDR2: SGDLS, YYNGEE. Deletions cut 4 bases from V and 1 base from J, with 11 bases between. The CDR3 region is CASSPEGRNTGELFF. The DNA for the CDR3 is TGTGCCAGCAGCCCGGAGGGCCGGAACACCGGGGAGCTGTTTTTT.

This sequence joins TRBV6-5 and TRBJ1-2; D call uncertain. The V gene lost 8 bases and the J gene lost 7 bases, with 8 bases spanning the gap. Germline CDR1 and CDR2: MNHEY and SVGAGI. This CDR3 is 10 amino acids long. This chain's CDR3 is CASSDFGYTF. CDR3 bases: TGTGCCAGCTCCGACTTTGGCTACACCTTC.

This clone was counted only a few times. This chain joins TRBV7-9 and TRBJ2-2; TRBD1 matches at 7 bases. Germline V gene data show CDR1 as SEHNR and CDR2 as FQNEAQ (reference sequence). The CDR3 consists of 15 residues. Trimming cost V 3 bases and J 5 bases; bases outside gene matches: 6. The CDR3, as DNA: TGTGCCAGCAGCTTCACAGGGGTGGGGACCGGGGAGCTGTTTTTT. Translated, it gives CASSFTGVGTGELFF.

DNA for the CDR3: TGTGCCAGCCAGACATCTTTTGGAGAGCAGTACTTC. This gives the protein CASQTSFGEQYF. V gene TRBV19 combines with J gene TRBJ2-7; D unresolved. V shed 9 bases and J shed 7 bases, with 16 bases lying between them. The CDR3 consists of 12 residues. Germline V lookup: CDR1 LNHDA, CDR2 SQIVND (reference sequence).

The chain links TRBV5-8 to TRBJ2-3; D is perhaps TRBD1 (6 bases). The V gene lost 2 bases and the J gene lost 4 bases, with 11 bases spanning the gap. CDR3 length: 14 residues. Germline values: CDR1 SGHTS, CDR2 YDEGEE. CDR3 protein: CASSFGQSADTQYF. The CDR3 DNA follows: TGTGCCAGCAGCTTCGGACAGTCGGCAGATACGCAGTATTTT.

This clone was picked up many times. V usage is TRBV28 and J usage is TRBJ2-5; 15 nucleotides line up with TRBD2. The germline gives CDR1 MDHEN, CDR2 SYDVKM. V was clipped by 6 bases and J by 2 bases; unmatched bases: 10. This CDR3 comprises 18 residues. This CDR3 is CASSTLGTSGRPQETQYF. In nucleotides, the CDR3 is TGTGCCAGCAGCACCCTCGGGACTAGCGGGAGGCCACAAGAGACCCAGTACTTC.

The V and J genes are TRBV28 and TRBJ1-2, with 7 nucleotides matching TRBD1. The CDR3 sequence is 14 residues long. With V trimmed by 6 bases and J by 4 bases, 8 bases remained unmatched. Per germline, CDR1 MDHEN and CDR2 SYDVKM. The CDR3 loop is CASSPPDRSYGYTF. The CDR3 DNA sequence: TGTGCCAGCAGCCCGCCGGACAGGTCCTATGGCTACACCTTC.

The J gene is TRBJ2-1, the V gene TRBV7-9; 13 bases map to TRBD2. Germline V lookup: CDR1 SEHNR, CDR2 FQNEAQ (reference sequence). The ends lost 5 bases at V and 0 bases at J; junction bases unmatched: 10. The CDR3 consists of 19 residues. The CDR3 nucleotides are TGTGCCAGCAGCGGCGCCGGACTAGCGGGAGCCCTCTCCTACAATGAGCAGTTCTTC. Its protein product is CASSGAGLAGALSYNEQFF. The complete variable domain, with remaining parts taken from reference TRBV7-9 and TRBJ2-1, reads DTGVSQNPRHKITKRGQNVTFRCDPISEHNRLYWYRQTLGQGPEFLTYFQNEAQLEKSRLLSDRFSAERPKGSFSTLEIQRTEQGDSAMYLCASSGAGLAGALSYNEQFFGPGTRLTVL.

This chain links TRBV6-1 with TRBJ2-6, with 8 bases aligning to TRBD2. Looked up from germline, CDR1 is MNHNS and CDR2 is SASEGT. V lost 2 bases, J lost 3 bases, and 0 bases stayed unmatched. The CDR3 contains 15 residues. Here the CDR3 reads CASSELAGGANVLTF. CDR3 in DNA: TGTGCCAGCAGTGAACTAGCGGGTGGGGCCAACGTCCTGACTTTC.

The V gene is TRBV3-1 (or the pseudogene TRBV3-2), the J gene TRBJ2-5; D remains unclear. The CDR3 runs to 12 residues. V was clipped by 2 bases and J by 3 bases, with 4 bases between them. The germline V gene encodes CDR1 LGHDT and CDR2 YNNKEL (reference sequence). The CDR3 DNA is TGTGCCAGCAGCCAATCCGAAGAGACCCAGTACTTC. The encoded protein is CASSQSEETQYF.

The gene calls are TRBV29-1 and TRBJ2-5, with D possibly TRBD2 on 6 matching bases. CDR3 length equals 15 residues. The V gene lost 6 bases and the J gene lost 4 bases, with 21 bases spanning the gap. CDR1 is SQVTM, CDR2 ANQGSEA, per germline. The CDR3 sequence is CSVELGLSGRETQYF. The CDR3 DNA sequence: TGCAGCGTGGAACTGGGACTCTCTGGACGAGAGACCCAGTACTTC. The full variable domain, its missing parts supplied by reference TRBV29-1 and TRBJ2-5, is SAVISQKPSRDICQRGTSLTIQCQVDSQVTMMFWYRQQPGQSLTLIATANQGSEATYESGFVIDKFPISRPNLTFSTLTVSNMSPEDSSIYLCSVELGLSGRETQYFGPGTRLLVL.

The genes are TRBV18 and TRBJ2-2; TRBD1 matches 7 bases. V lost 4 bases, J lost 6 bases, and 5 bases stayed unmatched. This CDR3 spans 14 amino acids. In germline, CDR1 is KGHSH, CDR2 LQKENI. CDR3 loop: CASSQGAGAGELFF. CDR3 DNA: TGTGCCAGCTCACAGGGGGCCGGCGCCGGGGAGCTGTTTTTT.

This chain's CDR3 is CASSLGSGAYTDTQYF. CDR3 bases: TGCGCCAGCAGCTTGGGTAGCGGGGCTTACACAGATACGCAGTATTTT. This chain joins TRBV5-1 and TRBJ2-3; TRBD2 matches at 8 bases. CDR3 size: 16 residues. From germline, CDR1 is SGHRS and CDR2 YFSETQ. V was clipped by 0 bases and J by 2 bases; unmatched bases: 5.

This chain links TRBV7-9 with TRBJ2-1; D may be TRBD2 (7 bases). The CDR3 is made up of 17 amino acids. Germline CDR1 reads SEHNR; CDR2 reads FQNEAQ (reference sequence). The ends were cut back, 1 base at V and 1 base at J, with 14 bases in the middle. CDR3 residues: CASSLDVGGESYNEQFF. The CDR3 DNA reads as TGTGCCAGCAGCTTAGACGTAGGGGGGGAATCCTACAATGAGCAGTTCTTC.

This clone was recorded only once. The J gene is TRBJ2-5, the V gene TRBV27; 13 nucleotides agree with TRBD2. CDR3 length: 16 residues. CDR1 is MNHEY and CDR2 is SMNVEV in the germline V gene (reference sequence). V shed 5 bases, J shed 5 bases, and the junction held 8 bases outside the gene matches. The CDR3 DNA reads TGTGCCAGCAGTCCACTACTAGCGGGGGGGCTGGAGACCCAGTACTTC. This translates into CASSPLLAGGLETQYF.

This clone occurred a few times. The chain couples TRBV19 to TRBJ1-1; 8 bases are a match to TRBD1. Germline lookup yields CDR1 LNHDA and CDR2 SQIVND (reference sequence). Unmatched junction bases numbered 5, after V lost 5 bases and J lost 0 bases. The CDR3 has 15 residues. The chain's CDR3 is CASSPPDRVNTEAFF. The CDR3 region has the DNA TGTGCCAGTAGTCCCCCGGACAGGGTGAACACTGAAGCTTTCTTT.

This sequence joins TRBV6-6 and TRBJ2-7, with D possibly being TRBD1 (6 bases). The ends were cut back, 7 bases at V and 3 bases at J, with 16 bases in the middle. The CDR3 sequence is 14 residues long. Germline V gene data show CDR1 as MNHNY and CDR2 as SVGAGI (reference sequence). The DNA for the CDR3 is TGTGCCAGCAAAGTGGGGCAGGGGCTCTACGAGCAGTACTTC. Translating gives CASKVGQGLYEQYF.

This clone has more than one count but fewer than ten. The V call is TRBV5-5, the J call TRBJ1-1; 7 nucleotides align to TRBD1. With V trimmed by 4 bases and J by 5 bases, 8 bases remained unmatched. This CDR3 spans 14 amino acids. Germline loops: CDR1 SGHKS, CDR2 YYEKEE (reference sequence). For the CDR3, the DNA is TGTGCCAGCAGCGTCACAGGGGTTGGTACTGAAGCTTTCTTT. Encoded protein: CASSVTGVGTEAFF.

The chain employs TRBV12-3 or TRBV12-4 and TRBJ2-3, with D maybe TRBD2 (6 bases). The germline V and J ends were trimmed by 6 bases and 8 bases, with 9 bases remaining between them. The CDR3 is made up of 11 amino acids. The CDR3 protein is CASSPGVTQYF. The CDR3 coding sequence is TGTGCCAGCAGCCCGGGGGTTACGCAGTATTTT.

The chain recombines TRBV28 with TRBJ2-1; TRBD2 aligns across 11 bases. In germline, CDR1 is MDHEN, CDR2 SYDVKM. The CDR3 covers 15 residues. Unmatched junction bases numbered 5, after V lost 5 bases and J lost 5 bases. In DNA form, the CDR3 reads TGTGCCAGCAGTGTAGCGGGAGGGCCCCACAATGAGCAGTTCTTC. It codes for CASSVAGGPHNEQFF.

V gene TRBV5-1 combines with J gene TRBJ2-4; 9 positions match TRBD1. The V gene's germline CDR1 is SGHRS and CDR2 YFSETQ. The CDR3 covers 17 residues. The V segment lost 6 bases and the J segment 8 bases; nucleotides outside the gene matches: 18. CDR3 amino acids: CASTPRPTGGYRDIQYF. CDR3 coding DNA: TGCGCCAGCACCCCACGACCGACAGGGGGATATAGGGACATTCAGTACTTC.

The chain has TRBV4-2 and TRBJ1-5, with D perhaps TRBD1 (6 bases). The germline V gene has CDR1 LGHNA and CDR2 YNFKEQ. V shed 0 bases and J shed 0 bases, with 15 bases lying between them. The CDR3 extends over 18 amino acids. The CDR3 protein is CASSQDLGDTYSNQPQHF. CDR3 DNA sequence: TGTGCCAGCAGCCAAGATCTAGGGGACACCTATAGCAATCAGCCCCAGCATTTT.

V gene TRBV12-3 or TRBV12-4 combines with J gene TRBJ2-1; a weak D match, TRBD2 (6 bases). V lost 3 bases to trimming and J lost 7 bases, with 10 bases between them. This CDR3 has 13 residues. CDR3 DNA sequence: TGTGCCAGCAGTTTGGTTCGGGGGAATGAGCAGTTCTTC. Amino acids: CASSLVRGNEQFF.

The table lists this clone with a count of one. This chain joins TRBV6-5 and TRBJ1-6, with TRBD1 matching 8 bases. CDR1 is MNHEY, CDR2 SVGAGI, per germline. CDR3 length equals 14 residues. With V trimmed by 10 bases and J by 1 base, 3 bases remained unmatched. The CDR3 protein is CATGQGSYNSPLHF. Written as DNA, the CDR3 is TGTGCCACCGGACAGGGTTCCTATAATTCACCCCTCCACTTT.